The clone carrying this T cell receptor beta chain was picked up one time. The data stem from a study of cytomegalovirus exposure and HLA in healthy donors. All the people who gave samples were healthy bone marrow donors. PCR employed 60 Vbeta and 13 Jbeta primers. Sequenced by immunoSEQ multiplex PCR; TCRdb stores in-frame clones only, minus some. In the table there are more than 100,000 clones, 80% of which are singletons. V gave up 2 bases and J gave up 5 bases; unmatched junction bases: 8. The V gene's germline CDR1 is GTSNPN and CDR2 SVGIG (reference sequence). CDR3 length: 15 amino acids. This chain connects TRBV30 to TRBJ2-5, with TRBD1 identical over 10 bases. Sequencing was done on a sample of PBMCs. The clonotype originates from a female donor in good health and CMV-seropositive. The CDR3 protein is CAWSKMGQGLETQYF. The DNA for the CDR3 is TGTGCCTGGAGTAAGATGGGACAGGGGCTGGAGACCCAGTACTTC. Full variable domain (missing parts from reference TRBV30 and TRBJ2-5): SQTIHQWPATLVQPVGSPLSLECTVEGTSNPNLYWYRQAAGRGLQLLFYSVGIGQISSEVPQNLSASRPQDRQFILSSKKLLLSDSGFYLCAWSKMGQGLETQYFGPGTRLLVL.